The rows below give T cell receptor beta chains drawn from one sample of a study of monozygotic twins with inflammatory bowel disease. TCRdb re-analyzed the 5' RACE reads; it lists each CDR3 protein once, without DNA. Here the sample table reports 150,000 to 200,000 distinct CDR3 sequences. Sequencing was done on a sample of blood. These receptors all stem from a human donor with ulcerative colitis or Crohn's disease, or a healthy co-twin of an affected twin (not recorded which). The CDR3 runs from the conserved cysteine through the conserved F or W.

J gene,V gene,CDR3 protein
TRBJ2-6,TRBV19,CASSSAGSSGANVLTF
TRBJ1-5,TRBV7-2,CASSLEPRVLNQPQHF
TRBJ2-5,TRBV13,CASSLRQGRLETQYF
TRBJ2-3,TRBV9,CASSAHVDTQYF
TRBJ2-7,TRBV20-1,CSADRTSGNYEQYF
TRBJ2-7,TRBV20-1,CSARGGTDLYEQYF
TRBJ1-1,TRBV6-1,CASRLQGVDTEAFF
TRBJ2-3,TRBV29-1,CSALGLVGTDTQYF
TRBJ1-1,TRBV20-1,CSAPGTSNTEAFF
TRBJ2-1,TRBV5-5,CASGLAGQGNEQFF
TRBJ2-5,TRBV5-1,CASSWGTDWETQYF